This TCR beta chain was captured by sequencing in a study of cytomegalovirus exposure and HLA in healthy donors. Remarks on this clone: Its antigen is not known.

The PCR had 60 Vbeta and 13 Jbeta primers. The repertoire was sequenced with immunoSEQ multiplex PCR; TCRdb's copy has only in-frame clones and lacks some. Of 200,000 to 250,000 clones listed, just over 75% are singletons. Study findings and constraints: The records held CMV serostatus as the only immune exposure information.

The CDR3 loop spans 15 amino acids. V lost 2 bases to trimming and J lost 4 bases, with 14 bases between them. The germline V gene encodes CDR1 MGHRA and CDR2 YSYEKL. Sequencing was done on a sample of PBMCs. This clonotype originated in a woman between 55 and 75 years old in good health and CMV-seropositive. V gene TRBV4-1 combines with J gene TRBJ1-2; D possibly corresponds to TRBD1 (6 bases). CDR3: CASSQPDRLSYGYTF. The CDR3 nucleotides read TGCGCCAGCAGCCAACCCGACAGGTTGAGCTATGGCTACACCTTC.